The sequence of this T cell receptor beta chain was determined in a study of cytomegalovirus exposure and HLA in healthy donors. Clones were read by immunoSEQ multiplex PCR, and TCRdb kept only the in-frame ones, dropping some. Of 65,000 to 85,000 clones listed, roughly 95% were seen once; the top ten hold around 0.69%. This clone was found a few times. The sequence came from a young woman in good health and CMV-seronegative. Source material: PBMCs.

The CDR3, as DNA: TGTGCCAGCAGCAAAGGACAGGAAGAGACCCAGTACTTC. It is translated as CASSKGQEETQYF. This chain connects TRBV21-1 to TRBJ2-5; the table's D call, TRBD1, has no DNA check behind it. TRBV21-1 is a listed pseudogene. The CDR3 extends over 13 amino acids.